The 4 T cell receptor beta chains below were found in one sample sequenced in a study of identical twins. Each CDR3 protein is one row after TCRdb ran MiXCR on the 5' RACE reads. The sample holds hundreds of thousands of distinct CDR3 sequences, around 6% seen once. Specimen: naive T cells sorted from blood. Receptors were obtained from a man between 18 and 29 years old in good health.

This clonotype has at least ten counts. V gene TRBV12-3 or TRBV12-4 combines with J gene TRBJ2-7; D possibly corresponds to TRBD2 (5 bases). The V end was cut by 5 bases, the J end by 4 bases, with 9 bases between. This CDR3 contains 12 residues. The CDR3 DNA sequence: TGTGCCAGCAGTGGAGGTCCTTACGAGCAGTACTTC. Its translation: CASSGGPYEQYF.

This clonotype was seen at least ten times. V gene TRBV20-1 combines with J gene TRBJ2-1; TRBD2 matches 10 bases. The ends lost 5 bases at V and 1 base at J; junction bases unmatched: 2. Germline V gives CDR1 DFQATT, CDR2 SNEGSKA (reference sequence). There are 14 residues in the CDR3. CDR3 nucleotide sequence: TGCAGTGCTCTAGCGGGGGCGTCCTACAATGAGCAGTTCTTC. Amino acids: CSALAGASYNEQFF.

The CDR3 bases are TGCGCCAGCAGCTTGGGGACTAGCGGGAGCGTATACACCGGGGAGCTGTTTTTT. Translation: CASSLGTSGSVYTGELFF. The V call is TRBV5-1, the J call TRBJ2-2; TRBD2 matches 13 bases. V trimming: 0 bases; J trimming: 3 bases; junction bases outside the gene matches: 5. This CDR3 contains 18 residues. Per germline, CDR1 SGHRS and CDR2 YFSETQ.

To note about this clonotype: A much larger clone is a single base away; this may be a read error. The chain combines TRBV2 with TRBJ1-1; D is uncertain. V lost 11 bases to trimming and J lost 2 bases, with 15 bases between them. The CDR3 is 13 amino acids. Looked up from germline, CDR1 is SNHLY and CDR2 is FYNNEI. The CDR3 here is CACNINGNTEAFF. CDR3 sequence (DNA): TGTGCCTGCAATATAAACGGTAACACTGAAGCTTTCTTT.